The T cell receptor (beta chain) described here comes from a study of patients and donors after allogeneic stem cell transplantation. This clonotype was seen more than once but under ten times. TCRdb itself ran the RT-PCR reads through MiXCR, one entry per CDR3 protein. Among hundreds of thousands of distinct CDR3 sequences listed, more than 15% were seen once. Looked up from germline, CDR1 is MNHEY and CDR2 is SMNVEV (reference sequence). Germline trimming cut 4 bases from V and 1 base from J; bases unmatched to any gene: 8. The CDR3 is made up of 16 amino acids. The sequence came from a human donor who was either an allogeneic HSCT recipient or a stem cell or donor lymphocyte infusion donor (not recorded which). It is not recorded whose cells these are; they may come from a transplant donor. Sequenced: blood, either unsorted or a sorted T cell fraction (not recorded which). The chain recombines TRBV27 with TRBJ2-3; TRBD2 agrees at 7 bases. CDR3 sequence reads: CASSSPAGRGTDTQYF. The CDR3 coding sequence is TGTGCCAGCAGTTCCCCAGCGGGAAGAGGCACAGATACGCAGTATTTT.